The TCR beta chain under discussion was sequenced for a study of cytomegalovirus exposure and HLA in healthy donors. Study-level points and caveats: The study found most TCR sequences rare, yet found some public TCRs in many donors.

TCRdb's table, derived via immunoSEQ multiplex PCR, lists solely in-frame clones and lacks some. The sample carries 250,000 to 300,000 clones, 90% recorded once. On this clone itself: Its specificity is not known.

Trimming removed 2 bases at V and 7 bases at J, with 5 bases between. Germline V gives CDR1 MNHEY, CDR2 SVGAGI. The CDR3 sequence is 11 residues long. The TCR originated in a woman aged 18-29 years in good health and CMV-seronegative. Sequenced material: PBMCs. V and J are TRBV6-5 and TRBJ2-5; D uncertain. CDR3 residues: CASSYLATQYF. In DNA form, the CDR3 reads TGTGCCAGCAGTTACCTGGCGACCCAGTACTTC.